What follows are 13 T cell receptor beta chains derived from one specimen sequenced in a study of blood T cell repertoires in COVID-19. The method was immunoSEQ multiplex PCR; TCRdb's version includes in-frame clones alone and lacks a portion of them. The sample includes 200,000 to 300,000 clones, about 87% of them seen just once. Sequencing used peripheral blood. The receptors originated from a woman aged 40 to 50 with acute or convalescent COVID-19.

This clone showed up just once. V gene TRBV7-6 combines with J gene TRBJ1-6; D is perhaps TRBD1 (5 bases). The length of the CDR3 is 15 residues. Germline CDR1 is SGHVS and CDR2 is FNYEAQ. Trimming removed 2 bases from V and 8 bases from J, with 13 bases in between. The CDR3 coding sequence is TGTGCCAGCAGCTTATGGGGCACCCTAGATTCACCCCTCCACTTT. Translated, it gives CASSLWGTLDSPLHF.

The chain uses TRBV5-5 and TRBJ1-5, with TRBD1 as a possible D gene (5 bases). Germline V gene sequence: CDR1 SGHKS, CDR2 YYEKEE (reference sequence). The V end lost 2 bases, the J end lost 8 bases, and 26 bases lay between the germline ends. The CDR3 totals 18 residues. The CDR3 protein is CASSLRGLTSFEGKPQHF. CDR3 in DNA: TGTGCCAGCAGCTTACGGGGGTTAACAAGTTTTGAGGGTAAGCCCCAGCATTTT.

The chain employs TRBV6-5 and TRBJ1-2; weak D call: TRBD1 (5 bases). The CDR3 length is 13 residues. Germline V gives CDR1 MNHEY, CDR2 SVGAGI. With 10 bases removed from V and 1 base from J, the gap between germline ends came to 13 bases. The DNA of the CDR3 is TGTGCCATCCTTTGGGGACTTAACTATGGCTACACCTTC. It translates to CAILWGLNYGYTF.

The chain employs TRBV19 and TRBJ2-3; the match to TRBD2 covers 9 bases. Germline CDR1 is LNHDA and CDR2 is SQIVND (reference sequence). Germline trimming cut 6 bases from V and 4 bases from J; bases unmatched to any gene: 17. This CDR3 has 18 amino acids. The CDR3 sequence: CASRSWLAGPRGADTQYF. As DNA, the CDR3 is TGTGCCAGTAGATCCTGGCTAGCGGGGCCCCGGGGGGCAGATACGCAGTATTTT.

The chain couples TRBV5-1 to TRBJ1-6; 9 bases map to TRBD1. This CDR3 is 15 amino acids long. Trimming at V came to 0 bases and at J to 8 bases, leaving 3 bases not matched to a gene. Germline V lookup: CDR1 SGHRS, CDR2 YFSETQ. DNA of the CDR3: TGCGCCAGCAGCTTGGGACAGGGGGTATATTCACCCCTCCACTTT. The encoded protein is CASSLGQGVYSPLHF.

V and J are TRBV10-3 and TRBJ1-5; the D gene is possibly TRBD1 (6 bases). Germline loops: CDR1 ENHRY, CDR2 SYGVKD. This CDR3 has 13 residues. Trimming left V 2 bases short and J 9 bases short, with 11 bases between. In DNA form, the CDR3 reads TGTGCCATCAGTGAGAGCTTAGGGGGGCCCCAGCATTTT. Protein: CAISESLGGPQHF.

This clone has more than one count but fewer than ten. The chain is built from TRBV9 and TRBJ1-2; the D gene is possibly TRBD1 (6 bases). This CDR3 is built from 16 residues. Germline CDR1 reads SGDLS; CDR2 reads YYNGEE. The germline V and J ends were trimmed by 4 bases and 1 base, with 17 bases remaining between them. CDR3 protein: CASSSLRQGFNYGYTF. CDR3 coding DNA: TGTGCCAGCAGCTCCCTGAGGCAGGGGTTTAACTATGGCTACACCTTC.

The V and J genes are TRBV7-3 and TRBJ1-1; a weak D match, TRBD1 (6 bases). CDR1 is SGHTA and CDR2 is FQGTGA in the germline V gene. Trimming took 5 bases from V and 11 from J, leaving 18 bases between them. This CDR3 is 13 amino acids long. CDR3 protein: CASSHEGTGRAFF. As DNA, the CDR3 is TGTGCCAGCAGCCACGAGGGAACAGGGCGGGCTTTCTTT.

CDR3 sequence: CASRYRIDNSPLHF. CDR3 DNA: TGTGCCAGCAGGTACAGAATCGATAATTCACCCCTCCACTTT. The chain uses TRBV2 and TRBJ1-6, with unresolved D. V lost 6 bases to trimming and J lost 5 bases, with 11 bases between them. Germline V gene sequence: CDR1 SNHLY, CDR2 FYNNEI. The CDR3 length is 14 residues.

For the CDR3, the DNA is TGTGCCAGCAGCTTAAGACAGGGACCAAACACCATATATTTT. Protein sequence: CASSLRQGPNTIYF. J is TRBJ1-3 and V is TRBV7-2; 7 nucleotides line up with TRBD1. V was clipped by 2 bases and J by 6 bases; unmatched bases: 4. The CDR3 has 14 residues. Germline lookup yields CDR1 SGHTA and CDR2 FQGNSA.

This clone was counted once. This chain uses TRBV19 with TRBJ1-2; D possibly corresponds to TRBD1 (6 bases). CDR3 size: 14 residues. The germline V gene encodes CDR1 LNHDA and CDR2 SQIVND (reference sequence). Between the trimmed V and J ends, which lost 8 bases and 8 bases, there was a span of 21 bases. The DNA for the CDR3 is TGTGCCAGTTCGGGACAAGGAGGTGCGTACGGCTACACCTTC. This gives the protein CASSGQGGAYGYTF.

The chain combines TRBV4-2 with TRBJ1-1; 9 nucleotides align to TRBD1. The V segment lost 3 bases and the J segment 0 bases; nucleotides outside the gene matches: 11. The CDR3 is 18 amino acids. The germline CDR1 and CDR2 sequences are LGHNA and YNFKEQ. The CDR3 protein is CASSHGGGTGKLNTEAFF. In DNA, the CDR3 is TGTGCCAGCAGCCATGGGGGGGGGACAGGGAAGTTGAACACTGAAGCTTTCTTT.

In DNA form, the CDR3 reads TGCGCCAGTGGACAGGGAGGTCACACCTTC. Translation: CASGQGGHTF. The chain is built from TRBV10-2 and TRBJ1-2; 8 bases match TRBD1. CDR1 is WSHSY, CDR2 SAAADI, per germline. Trimming removed 9 bases from V and 12 bases from J; junction bases left unmatched: 6. The CDR3 totals 10 residues.